These 15 T cell receptor beta chains share one sample of origin, sequenced in a study of T-cell reconstitution after alpha-beta-depleted transplantation in children. Researchers prepared the TCRbeta library using unique molecular identifiers, the study reports. TCRdb reanalysed the PCR reads using MiXCR and keeps one entry per CDR3 protein. Among some 200,000 distinct CDR3 sequences listed, roughly a tenth were seen once. Sequences were derived from PBMCs, sampled before TCRalphabeta/CD19-depleted stem cell transplant. Source of these receptors: a child under two years old with acute myeloid leukemia, due to receive a stem cell transplant.

The rearrangement uses TRBV20-1 and TRBJ2-7; 9 nucleotides match TRBD1. V dropped 6 bases and J dropped 3; count of bases not matched to a gene: 3. There are 12 residues in the CDR3. Germline V gene sequence: CDR1 DFQATT, CDR2 SNEGSKA (reference sequence). CDR3 DNA: TGCAGTGCGGGGACAGGGAACTACGAGCAGTACTTC. This sequence encodes CSAGTGNYEQYF.

This clonotype was seen more than once but under ten times. The chain combines TRBV6-1 with TRBJ2-7; tentatively, D is TRBD1 or TRBD2 (6 bases each). V lost 5 bases and J lost 4, with 21 bases in between. Germline lookup yields CDR1 MNHNS and CDR2 SASEGT. The CDR3 contains 16 residues. The CDR3 nucleotides are TGTGCCAGCAGTCCTATCAATAGGGGGGCAGAGTACGAGCAGTACTTC. This encodes CASSPINRGAEYEQYF.

This clonotype was counted ten times or more. V and J are TRBV12-3 or TRBV12-4 and TRBJ2-1, with D hard to call. Trimming stripped 3 bases from V and 7 bases from J, with 10 bases between. The CDR3 length is 13 residues. CDR3 sequence: CASSFQLRNEQFF. CDR3 coding DNA: TGTGCCAGCAGTTTCCAGCTTAGGAATGAGCAGTTCTTC.

Many counts were recorded for this clonotype. V and J are TRBV6-5 and TRBJ2-3; D may be TRBD1 (5 bases). Germline CDR1 MNHEY, CDR2 SVGAGI. The V and J ends lost 6 bases and 2 bases respectively, with 15 bases between them. CDR3 length: 15 amino acids. The CDR3 DNA follows: TGTGCCAGCAGACAGGCGGCCTCTCACACAGATACGCAGTATTTT. Its protein product is CASRQAASHTDTQYF.

This clonotype came up many times. DNA for the CDR3: TGCAGCGTTGGCCCCGACACTGAAGCTTTCTTT. This translates into CSVGPDTEAFF. The gene calls are TRBV29-1 and TRBJ1-1, with D uncertain. V lost 4 bases and J lost 3, with 6 bases in between. Looked up from germline, CDR1 is SQVTM and CDR2 is ANQGSEA. The length of the CDR3 is 11 residues.

This clonotype was seen at least ten times. The chain carries TRBV11-3 and TRBJ2-3; possible D gene TRBD1, 5 bases. The CDR3 length is 13 residues. Germline CDR1 reads SGHNT; CDR2 reads YENEEA. Trimming removed 5 bases from V and 4 bases from J, with 10 bases in between. CDR3 sequence reads: CASSPPGPDTQYF. CDR3 nucleotide sequence: TGTGCCAGCAGCCCACCAGGGCCAGATACGCAGTATTTT. Filled out from reference TRBV11-3 and TRBJ2-3, the complete variable domain reads EAGVVQSPRYKIIEKKQPVAFWCNPISGHNTLYWYLQNLGQGPELLIRYENEEAVDDSQLPKDRFSAERLKGVDSTLKIQPAELGDSAVYLCASSPPGPDTQYFGPGTRLTVL.

This clonotype was counted ten times or more. This chain uses TRBV7-2 with TRBJ2-1, with D perhaps TRBD1 (6 bases). This CDR3 is built from 15 residues. Germline CDR1 reads SGHTA; CDR2 reads FQGNSA. V shed 1 base and J shed 3 bases, with 10 bases lying between them. Here the CDR3 reads CASSLELDSYNEQFF. Here the CDR3 DNA reads TGTGCCAGCAGCTTAGAGCTGGACAGCTACAATGAGCAGTTCTTC.

Comment on this clonotype: A much larger clone differs by one base, so this may be a read error. The rearrangement uses TRBV14 and TRBJ1-4, with 7 bases that match TRBD1. This CDR3 contains 15 residues. The V gene's germline CDR1 is SGHDN and CDR2 FVKESK. The CDR3 nucleotides read TGTGCCGGCAGCCCCCGACAGGGAGGGGGTGAAAAACTGTTTTTT. Translated, it gives CAGSPRQGGGEKLFF.

The sample holds many counts of this clonotype. The CDR3 protein is CASSPTGNGNTIYF. The CDR3 DNA is TGTGCCAGCAGTCCGACAGGGAACGGAAACACCATATATTTT. This rearrangement joins TRBV2 to TRBJ1-3; the match to TRBD1 covers 7 bases. The CDR3 runs to 14 residues. Germline CDR1 is SNHLY and CDR2 is FYNNEI. V was pared by 5 bases and J by 4 bases, with 5 bases of the junction left unmatched.

The chain joins TRBV19 to TRBJ2-7; TRBD2 matches 9 bases. This CDR3 comprises 15 residues. V shed 2 bases, J shed 2 bases, and the junction held 4 bases outside the gene matches. CDR1 and CDR2 (germline): LNHDA, SQIVND (reference sequence). The CDR3 DNA reads as TGTGCCAGTAGTATAATAAGCGGGGGGACCTACGAGCAGTACTTC. It is translated as CASSIISGGTYEQYF. Full variable domain (rest looked up from reference TRBV19 and TRBJ2-7): DGGITQSPKYLFRKEGQNVTLSCEQNLNHDAMYWYRQDPGQGLRLIYYSQIVNDFQKGDIAEGYSVSREKKESFPLTVTSAQKNPTAFYLCASSIISGGTYEQYFGPGTRLTVT.

This clonotype was observed many times. The chain is built from TRBV5-1 and TRBJ2-1; no clear D. The CDR3 length is 18 residues. Looked up from germline, CDR1 is SGHRS and CDR2 is YFSETQ. Trimming removed 2 bases from V and 0 bases from J, with 18 bases in between. This CDR3 is CASSLSLWGSSSYNEQFF. CDR3 nucleotides: TGCGCCAGCAGCTTATCCCTTTGGGGATCCAGCTCCTACAATGAGCAGTTCTTC.

This clonotype was seen repeatedly, ten times or more. This rearrangement joins TRBV5-6 to TRBJ2-2; the match to TRBD2 covers 7 bases. The junction had 10 bases not matched to a gene; V was cut back by 0 bases and J by 5 bases. CDR1 is SGHDT, CDR2 YYEEEE, per germline. The CDR3 runs 17 residues. The CDR3 sequence: CASSLVVGGPLTGELFF. CDR3 sequence (DNA): TGTGCCAGCAGCTTGGTAGTGGGAGGGCCTCTAACCGGGGAGCTGTTTTTT.

This clonotype has ten or more counts. The chain recombines TRBV20-1 with TRBJ2-3; 9 nucleotides align to TRBD2. After removal of 5 bases from V and 2 bases from J, the junction contained 5 bases not matched to a gene. There are 14 residues in the CDR3. Per germline, CDR1 DFQATT and CDR2 SNEGSKA (reference sequence). The CDR3 spells CSADAGGPTDTQYF. CDR3 nucleotide sequence: TGCAGTGCTGACGCGGGAGGGCCCACAGATACGCAGTATTTT.

This clonotype has more than one count but fewer than ten. V and J are TRBV14 and TRBJ2-3; TRBD2 is a possible D gene (6 bases). With 6 bases removed from V and 9 bases from J, the gap between germline ends came to 13 bases. Germline V lookup: CDR1 SGHDN, CDR2 FVKESK. There are 12 residues in the CDR3. CDR3 amino acids: CASSLLGLTQYF. Here the CDR3 DNA reads TGTGCCAGCAGTCTGCTGGGACTGACGCAGTATTTT.

This clonotype has just a few counts. The CDR3 sequence: CSARAGLADTQYF. The CDR3 nucleotides read TGCAGTGCTAGAGCCGGACTAGCGGATACGCAGTATTTT. The chain links TRBV20-1 to TRBJ2-3, with 9 nucleotides matching TRBD2. With 1 base clipped from V and 6 bases from J, the junction kept 2 bases outside the gene matches. This CDR3 region has 13 residues. Per germline, CDR1 DFQATT and CDR2 SNEGSKA (reference sequence).